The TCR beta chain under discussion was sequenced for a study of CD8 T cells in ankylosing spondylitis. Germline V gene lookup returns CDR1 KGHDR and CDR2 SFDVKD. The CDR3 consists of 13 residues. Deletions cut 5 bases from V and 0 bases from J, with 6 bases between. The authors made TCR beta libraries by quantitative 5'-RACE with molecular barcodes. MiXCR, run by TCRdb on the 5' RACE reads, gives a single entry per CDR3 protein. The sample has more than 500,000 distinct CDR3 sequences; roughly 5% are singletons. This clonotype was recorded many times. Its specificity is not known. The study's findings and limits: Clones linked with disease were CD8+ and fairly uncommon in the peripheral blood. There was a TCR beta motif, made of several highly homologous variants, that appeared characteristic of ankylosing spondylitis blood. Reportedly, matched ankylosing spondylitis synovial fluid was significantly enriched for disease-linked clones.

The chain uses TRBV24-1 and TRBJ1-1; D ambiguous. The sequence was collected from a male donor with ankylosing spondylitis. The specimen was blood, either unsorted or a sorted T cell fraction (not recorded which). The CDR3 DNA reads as TGTGCCACCAGTGGTCTGTTGAACACTGAAGCTTTCTTT. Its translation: CATSGLLNTEAFF.